This T cell receptor (beta chain) was captured by sequencing in a study of cytomegalovirus exposure and HLA in healthy donors. For the study at large: Sequencing of 180 million or so T cells in an earlier analysis found about 120 million unique TCR beta sequences. Study-wide results and limits: Exclusion applied to some V segments, including TRBV6-2 and TRBV6-3, as they were indistinguishable. No immune exposure information besides CMV serostatus was available. Among TCR beta chains of equal frequency, HLA-associated ones were more clonally expanded in a later analysis.

PCR was performed using 60 Vbeta and 13 Jbeta primers. TCRdb's table, derived via immunoSEQ multiplex PCR, lists solely in-frame clones and lacks some. Of some 130,000 clones in the sample, less than 85% were seen once. The germline gives CDR1 LNHNV, CDR2 YYDKDF (reference sequence). This CDR3 has 17 residues. The V and J ends lost 1 base and 0 bases, in that order; junction bases with no gene match: 3. This clone was picked up a small number of times. Its specificity is not known. The chain uses TRBV15 and TRBJ2-2; 9 bases map to TRBD1. The clonotype comes from a man aged 35 to 55 in good health and CMV-seronegative. The sequencing sample was made of PBMCs. The CDR3 DNA sequence: TGTGCCACCAGCAGAGGCCGGACAGGGGCGAACACCGGGGAGCTGTTTTTT. Protein sequence: CATSRGRTGANTGELFF.